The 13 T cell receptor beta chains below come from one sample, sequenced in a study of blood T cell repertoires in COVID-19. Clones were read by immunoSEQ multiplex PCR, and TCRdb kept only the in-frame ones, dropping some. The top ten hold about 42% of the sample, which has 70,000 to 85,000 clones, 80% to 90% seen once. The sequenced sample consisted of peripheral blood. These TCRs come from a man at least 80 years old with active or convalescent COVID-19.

This CDR3 reads CASRQGQGLGEQYF. The CDR3 DNA reads TGTGCCAGCAGGCAAGGACAGGGGTTGGGCGAGCAGTACTTC. This chain links TRBV6-5 with TRBJ2-7; 9 bases map to TRBD1. The CDR3 sequence is 14 residues long. Per the germline V gene, CDR1 is MNHEY and CDR2 is SVGAGI. Trimming took 6 bases from V and 6 from J; bases not matched to a gene: 9.

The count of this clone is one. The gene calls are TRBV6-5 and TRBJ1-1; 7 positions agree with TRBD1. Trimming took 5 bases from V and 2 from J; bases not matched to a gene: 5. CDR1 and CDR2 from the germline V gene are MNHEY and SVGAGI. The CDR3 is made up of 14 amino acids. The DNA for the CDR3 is TGTGCCAGCAGTCCGAACAGGGGCAACACTGAAGCTTTCTTT. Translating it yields CASSPNRGNTEAFF.

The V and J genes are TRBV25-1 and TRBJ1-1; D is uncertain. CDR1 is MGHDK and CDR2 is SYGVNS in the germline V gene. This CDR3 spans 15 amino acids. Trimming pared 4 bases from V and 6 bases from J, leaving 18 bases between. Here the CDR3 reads CASSGAGPKVAEAFF. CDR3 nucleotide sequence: TGTGCCAGCAGTGGGGCCGGCCCCAAGGTGGCTGAAGCTTTCTTT.

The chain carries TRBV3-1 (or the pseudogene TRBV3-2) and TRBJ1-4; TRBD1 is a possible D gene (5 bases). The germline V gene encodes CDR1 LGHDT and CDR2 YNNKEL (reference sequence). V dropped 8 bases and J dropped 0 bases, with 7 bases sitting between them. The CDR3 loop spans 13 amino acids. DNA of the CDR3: TGTGCCAGCGGAGGGGCAACTAATGAAAAACTGTTTTTT. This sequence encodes CASGGATNEKLFF.

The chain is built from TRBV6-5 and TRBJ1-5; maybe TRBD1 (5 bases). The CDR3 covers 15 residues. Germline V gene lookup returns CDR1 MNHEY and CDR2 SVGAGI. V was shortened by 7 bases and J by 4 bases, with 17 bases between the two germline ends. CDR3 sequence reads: CASKPGGGYNQPQHF. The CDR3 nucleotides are TGTGCCAGCAAGCCGGGGGGAGGGTATAATCAGCCCCAGCATTTT.

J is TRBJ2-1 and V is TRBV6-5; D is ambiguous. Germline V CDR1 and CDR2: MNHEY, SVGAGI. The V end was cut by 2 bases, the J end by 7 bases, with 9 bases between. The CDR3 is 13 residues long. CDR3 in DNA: TGTGCCAGCAGTTACGGGCAGCTGAATGAGCAGTTCTTC. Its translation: CASSYGQLNEQFF.

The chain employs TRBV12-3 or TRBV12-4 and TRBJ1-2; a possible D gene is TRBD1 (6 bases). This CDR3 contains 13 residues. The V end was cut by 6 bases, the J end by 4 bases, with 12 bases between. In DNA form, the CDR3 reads TGTGCCAGCAGCCTACAGGGTGGCTATGGCTACACCTTC. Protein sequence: CASSLQGGYGYTF.

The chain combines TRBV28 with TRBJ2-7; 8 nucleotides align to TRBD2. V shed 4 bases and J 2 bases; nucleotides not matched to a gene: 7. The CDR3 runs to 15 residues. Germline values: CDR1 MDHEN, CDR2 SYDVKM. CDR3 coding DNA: TGTGCCAGCAGTTCGCGCGGGGGGCTCGCCTACGAGCAGTACTTC. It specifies CASSSRGGLAYEQYF.

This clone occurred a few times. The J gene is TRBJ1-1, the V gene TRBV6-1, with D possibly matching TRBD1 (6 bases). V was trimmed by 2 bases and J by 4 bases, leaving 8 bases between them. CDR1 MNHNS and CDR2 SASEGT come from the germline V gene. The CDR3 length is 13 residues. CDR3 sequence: CASSETQGTEAFF. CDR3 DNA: TGTGCCAGCAGTGAAACACAGGGCACTGAAGCTTTCTTT.

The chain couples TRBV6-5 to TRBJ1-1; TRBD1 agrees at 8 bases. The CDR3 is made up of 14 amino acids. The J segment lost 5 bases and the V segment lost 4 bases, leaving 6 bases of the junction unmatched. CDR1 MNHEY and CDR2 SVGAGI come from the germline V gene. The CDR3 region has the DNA TGTGCCAGCAGTTCCAGGGGGCTGGGGACTGAAGCTTTCTTT. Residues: CASSSRGLGTEAFF.

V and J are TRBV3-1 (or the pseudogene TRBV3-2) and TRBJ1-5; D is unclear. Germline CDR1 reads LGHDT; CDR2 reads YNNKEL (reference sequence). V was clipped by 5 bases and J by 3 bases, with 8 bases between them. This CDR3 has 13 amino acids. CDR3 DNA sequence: TGTGCCAGCAGCGGCGGGGACAATCAGCCCCAGCATTTT. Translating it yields CASSGGDNQPQHF.

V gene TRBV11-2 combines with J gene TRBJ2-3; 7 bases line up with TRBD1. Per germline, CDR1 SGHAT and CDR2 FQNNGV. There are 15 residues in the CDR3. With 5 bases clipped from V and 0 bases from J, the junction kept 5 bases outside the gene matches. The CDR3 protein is CASSPGTASTDTQYF. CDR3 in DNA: TGTGCCAGCAGCCCGGGGACAGCCAGCACAGATACGCAGTATTTT.

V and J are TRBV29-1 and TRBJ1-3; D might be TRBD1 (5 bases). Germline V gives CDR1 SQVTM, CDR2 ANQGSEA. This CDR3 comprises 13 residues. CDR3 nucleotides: TGCAGTGCCCAGGGCAGCTCTGGAAACACCATATATTTT. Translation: CSAQGSSGNTIYF.